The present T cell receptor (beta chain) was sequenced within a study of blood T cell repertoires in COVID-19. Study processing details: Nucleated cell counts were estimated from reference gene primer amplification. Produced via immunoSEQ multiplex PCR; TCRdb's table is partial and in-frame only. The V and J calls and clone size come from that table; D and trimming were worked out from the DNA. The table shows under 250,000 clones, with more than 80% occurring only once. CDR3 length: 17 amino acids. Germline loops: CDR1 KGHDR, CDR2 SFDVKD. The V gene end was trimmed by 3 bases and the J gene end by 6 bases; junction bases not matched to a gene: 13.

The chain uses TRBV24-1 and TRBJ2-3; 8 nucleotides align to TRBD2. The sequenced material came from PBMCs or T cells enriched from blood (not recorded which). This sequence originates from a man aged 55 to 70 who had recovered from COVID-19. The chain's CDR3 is CATSDPSGGGAADTQYF. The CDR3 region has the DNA TGTGCCACCAGTGATCCCTCGGGAGGGGGAGCGGCGGATACGCAGTATTTT.